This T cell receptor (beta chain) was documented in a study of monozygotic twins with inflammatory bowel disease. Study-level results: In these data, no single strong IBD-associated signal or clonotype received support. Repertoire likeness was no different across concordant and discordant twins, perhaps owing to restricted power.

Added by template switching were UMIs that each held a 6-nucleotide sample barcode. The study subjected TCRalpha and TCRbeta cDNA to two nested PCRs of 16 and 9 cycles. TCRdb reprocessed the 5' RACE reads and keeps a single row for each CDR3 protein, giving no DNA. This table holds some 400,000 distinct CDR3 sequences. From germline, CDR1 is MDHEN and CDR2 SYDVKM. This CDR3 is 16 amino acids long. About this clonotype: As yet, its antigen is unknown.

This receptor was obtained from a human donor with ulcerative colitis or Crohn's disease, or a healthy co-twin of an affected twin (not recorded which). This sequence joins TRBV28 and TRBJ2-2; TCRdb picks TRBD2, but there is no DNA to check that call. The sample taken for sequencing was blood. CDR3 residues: CASSPYRTSDAGELFF.